This T cell receptor (beta chain) originates from a study of a mutant IDH1 vaccine in newly diagnosed glioma (dated by TCRdb to the early 2020s). About the investigation overall: Eight vaccinations were administered to patients in weeks 1, 3, 5, 7, 11, 15, 19 and 23, corresponding to visits V03 through V10. Vaccination began 4-6 weeks after radiotherapy alone, or alongside temozolomide cycles in the chemotherapy-containing groups. Of the roughly 32 patients who were treated, about 62% were male and approximately 38% were female, and the mean age was roughly 40 years. Prior to enrollment, patients had been given standard therapy consisting of radiotherapy alone, temozolomide alone, or radiochemotherapy with temozolomide, with the combination given to most patients. Peripheral blood was drawn at six visits: V03 (baseline), V05, V07, V10, V12 and V13. Longitudinal TCRB deep sequencing was performed for about two dozen treated patients wherever samples were available for exploratory analyses.

CDR1 and CDR2 are read off the germline V gene as SGDLS and YYNGEE. Including the terminal cysteine and phenylalanine, the CDR3 comprises 13 residues. Just CDR3 DNA is preserved here, 39 bases in frame from base 1. The V end loses 3 bases and the J end loses 9 bases, and a stretch of 13 bases separates them. Notes on this clone: The specificity of this receptor is unknown. Within one base of it there is no much larger clone, and no base qualities were kept.

The time point label here, explained by the study, means: week 11, during vaccination. Every vaccine dose consisted of 300 ug of a 20-mer mutant IDH1 peptide in Montanide, administered subcutaneously together with topical imiquimod. The donors had newly diagnosed IDH1-mutant astrocytomas of WHO grade 3 or 4 that showed loss of nuclear ATRX. The samples were drawn from NOA16, a multicentre, single-arm, open-label phase I trial in Germany that tested a mutant IDH1 peptide vaccine in humans for the first time. The DNeasy Blood and Tissue Kit was used to extract genomic DNA from EDTA blood for TCRB sequencing. Paper-wide results and their limitations: Selection of PBMC samples for TCRB deep sequencing was based on availability. Immune responses induced by the vaccine were seen in more than 85% of patients across multiple MHC alleles. According to the authors, sample limitations meant that analyses of patient blood samples could not be reproduced. Pseudoprogression seemed to be unrelated to changes in the top peripheral T cell clonotypes found by TCRB sequencing.

Library generation was performed with the immunoSEQ multiplex PCR assay. The hsTCRB Kit was used according to the manufacturer's protocol to amplify rearranged TCR beta chain sequences. Sequencing of TCRB libraries was carried out on an Illumina MiSeq. As for how the authors treated the data: Demultiplexing, trimming and gene mapping were performed with the kit vendor's proprietary platform. Not all clones reach the TCRdb copy of this immuneACCESS table, which keeps in-frame sequences only. Checked studies attribute under half of the gap to unresolved V genes and leave the rest unexplained. D and trimming were read from the DNA, whereas the V and J calls and clone size are those reported in that table. The sample table holds around 25,000 clones, of which 60% to 80% were seen once. The ten largest account for around 8.3% of the sample.

The source of this sequence is a woman aged 18-29 years with glioma. Sequencing used PBMCs, obtained from a glioma patient whose treatment included an IDH1 peptide vaccine. Here the chain combines TRBV9 and TRBJ2-1, with no confident D gene call. The CDR3 is CASSEQQVGEQFF. The nucleotide sequence is TGTGCCAGCAGCGAACAGCAGGTCGGTGAGCAGTTCTTC.